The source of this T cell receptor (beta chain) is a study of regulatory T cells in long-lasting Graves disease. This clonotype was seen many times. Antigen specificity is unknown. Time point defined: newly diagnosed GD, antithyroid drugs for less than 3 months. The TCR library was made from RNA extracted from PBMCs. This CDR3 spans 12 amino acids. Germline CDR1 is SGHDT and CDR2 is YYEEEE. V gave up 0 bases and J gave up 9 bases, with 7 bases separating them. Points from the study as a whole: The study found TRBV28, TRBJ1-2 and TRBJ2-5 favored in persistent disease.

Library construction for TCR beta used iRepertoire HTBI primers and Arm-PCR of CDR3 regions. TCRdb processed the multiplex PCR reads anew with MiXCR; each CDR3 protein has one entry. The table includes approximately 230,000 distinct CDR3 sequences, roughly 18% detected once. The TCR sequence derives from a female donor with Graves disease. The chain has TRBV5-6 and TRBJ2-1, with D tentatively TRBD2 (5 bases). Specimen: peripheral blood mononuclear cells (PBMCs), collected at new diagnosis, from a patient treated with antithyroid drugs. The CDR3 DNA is TGTGCCAGCAGCTTGGCCGCGGGTGAGCAGTTCTTC. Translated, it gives CASSLAAGEQFF.